The T cell receptor beta chain under discussion was sequenced for a study of CXCR3-negative and CXCR3-positive naive CD8 T cells (dated by TCRdb to the late 2010s). Regarding the study in general: In total, 120 million to 150 million TRB reads were obtained, corresponding to roughly 1.5 +/- 0.3 million reads per library. For the TRBV-TRBJ cluster analysis, the naive subsets came from about five donors, while the memory cells came from 3 donors. Data from 11 donors, pooled across two independent experiments, went into the diversity and physicochemical repertoire analyses.

Results and caveats for the whole study, not just this receptor: Because surface CD5, which is linked to self-reactivity in mice, was comparable between the naive subsets, TCR interaction strength was also inferred from the physicochemical properties of TRB CDR3s. TRB CDR3s from CXCR3-positive naive cells showed higher hydrophobicity (lower Kidera factor 4), lower energy, and higher strength and volume indices than CXCR3-negative naive cells. Freshly isolated PBMCs were used for most assays because CXCR3 expression partially decreased after cryopreservation. Both naive subsets had comparably high repertoire diversity, while memory CD8+ T cells had much lower repertoire diversity. TRBV-TRBJ usage was similar between naive CXCR3-negative and CXCR3-positive cells from the same donor, while memory cells showed distinct patterns.

About this clonotype: Its antigen is not yet known.

The instrument given in TCRdb is NextSeq 550. The Human TCR Profiling Kit (MiLaboratory) was used to make UMI-labeled 5' RACE TRB cDNA libraries. cDNA synthesis used the entire amount of extracted RNA, and PCR amplification then used the entire amount of cDNA produced. Libraries were prepared in parallel with an identical number of PCR cycles. As for the original processing: With a minimum of two reads required per UMI, MIGEC and MiXCR pulled out about 50,000 +/- 10,000 unique UMI-labeled TRB cDNA molecules from each library. Each library averaged roughly 36,000 +/- 9,600 functional in-frame TRB CDR3 nucleotide clonotypes without stop codons. After downsampling to 5000 UMI-labeled TRB molecules per sample, diversity metrics, including normalized Shannon-Wiener and Chao1, were computed in VDJtools. VDJtools was used to calculate clonotype-size-weighted physicochemical properties of the central five CDR3 residues, namely interaction energy, strength, volume and Kidera factor 4. Following TCRdb reprocessing, every CDR3 protein sequence forms one entry, and DNA is not provided. None of the V and J calls come from the authors' own analysis; TCRdb made them. The table kept for this sample lists over 50,000 distinct CDR3 sequences. Just over 0.7% of the sample goes to the ten largest clones.

Each CD8+ T cell subset was flow-sorted in triplicate, with approximately 300,000 cells per subset placed directly into RLT lysis buffer. To keep memory contaminants out, a stringent definition of naive CD8+ T cells was applied: CD45RO-CCR7+CD27+CD95-. Using standard density gradient centrifugation, peripheral blood mononuclear cells were isolated from buffy coats. A FACSAria III was used to flow-sort naive CD8+ T cells into CXCR3-negative and CXCR3-positive populations. An RNeasy Mini Kit was used to extract total RNA from the sorted cells. CDR1 and CDR2 were assigned from the germline V gene (reference sequence) as GTSNPN and SVGIG. From the cysteine up to the phenylalanine, the CDR3 has a length of 12 residues. No nucleotide data were recorded.

The TCR sequence derives from a human donor in good health. Some clones in this sample may be carry-over from other donors' samples. The specimen was naive CXCR3+ CD8+ T cells from blood. The cell subset or site label on this specimen signifies: CD45RO-CCR7+CD27+CD95- naive CD8+ T cells expressing CXCR3 (TNR3+). This sequence uses TRBV30 and TRBJ2-7; TCRdb lists TRBD1, though no DNA is available to test this call. The CDR3 here reads CATDRTTYEQYF.